Included here is one T cell receptor (beta chain) sequence, with context. What it recognizes is unknown. The germline CDR1 and CDR2 sequences are MNHNY and SVGAGI (reference sequence). The CDR3 is 14 amino acids. The germline V and J ends were trimmed by 5 bases and 5 bases, with 15 bases remaining between them. This sample stems from a study of T cell responses to AZD1222 COVID-19 vaccine. Profiling relied on immunoSEQ multiplex PCR, and the TCRdb table lists in-frame clones only, not all of them. The sample yields 100,000 to 150,000 clones, 70% to 90% seen once. Points from the study as a whole: Recipients of AZD1222 seropositive at baseline numbered only 5 to 7.

This TCR was recovered from an adult in good health. This specimen was peripheral blood, taken on day 0 of AZD1222 vaccination. This chain connects TRBV6-6 to TRBJ1-1, with D tentatively TRBD1 (6 bases). CDR3 sequence reads: CASSNSRGRTEAFF. The CDR3 DNA follows: TGTGCCAGCAGTAATAGCAGGGGACGAACTGAAGCTTTCTTT.